Sequencing of this TCR beta chain was carried out in a study of blood T cell repertoires in COVID-19. Study background: The study drew acute and convalescent COVID-19 samples from the United States, Italy and Spain. PBMCs, B-cell-depleted T cells, or T cells provided the cDNA or gDNA that made up the material.

As processed by the authors: Amplifying reference gene primers gave estimates of nucleated cell counts. Assay: immunoSEQ multiplex PCR; the TCRdb copy retains only in-frame clones and omits some. The V and J calls and clone size come from that table; D and trimming were worked out from the DNA. Of about 68,000 clones listed, around 86% are singletons. This clone was seen only a few times. The ends lost 6 bases at V and 3 bases at J; junction bases unmatched: 5. The CDR3 contains 15 residues. In germline, CDR1 is MNHEY, CDR2 SMNVEV (reference sequence). This TCR derives from a man aged 25-40 years with acute or convalescent COVID-19. The chain employs TRBV27 and TRBJ2-1; 10 nucleotides match TRBD1. The specimen was peripheral blood. The CDR3 coding sequence is TGTGCCAGCAGCCCCGGGACAGGGGACTACAATGAGCAGTTCTTC. Translation: CASSPGTGDYNEQFF.